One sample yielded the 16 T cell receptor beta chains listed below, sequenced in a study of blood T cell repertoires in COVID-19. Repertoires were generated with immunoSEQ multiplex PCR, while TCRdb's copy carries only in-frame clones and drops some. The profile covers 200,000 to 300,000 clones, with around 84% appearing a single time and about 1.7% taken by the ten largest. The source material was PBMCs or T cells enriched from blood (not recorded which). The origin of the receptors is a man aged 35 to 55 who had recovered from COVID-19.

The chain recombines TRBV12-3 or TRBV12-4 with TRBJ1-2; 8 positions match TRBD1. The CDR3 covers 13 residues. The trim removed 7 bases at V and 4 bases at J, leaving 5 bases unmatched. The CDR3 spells CASTGTGPYGYTF. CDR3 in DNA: TGTGCCAGCACCGGGACAGGCCCCTATGGCTACACCTTC.

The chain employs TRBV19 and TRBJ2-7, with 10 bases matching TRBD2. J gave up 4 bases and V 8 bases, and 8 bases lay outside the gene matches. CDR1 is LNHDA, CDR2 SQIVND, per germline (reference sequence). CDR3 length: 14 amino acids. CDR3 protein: CASGSSGGGYEQYF. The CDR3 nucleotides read TGTGCCAGTGGATCTAGCGGGGGAGGATACGAGCAGTACTTC.

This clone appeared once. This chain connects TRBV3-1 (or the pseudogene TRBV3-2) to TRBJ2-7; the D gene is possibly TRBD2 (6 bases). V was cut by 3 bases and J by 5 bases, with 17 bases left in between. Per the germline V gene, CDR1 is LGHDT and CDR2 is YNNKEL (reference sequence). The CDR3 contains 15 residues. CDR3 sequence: CASSQDATRAHEQYF. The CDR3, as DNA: TGTGCCAGCAGCCAGGACGCGACTAGAGCGCACGAGCAGTACTTC.

The CDR3: CASSDRRVNQPQHF. Here the CDR3 DNA reads TGTGCCAGCAGTGACAGGCGGGTCAATCAGCCCCAGCATTTT. This chain uses TRBV28 with TRBJ1-5; TRBD1 is a possible D gene (6 bases). Trimming cost V 5 bases and J 3 bases, with 11 bases left between them. The CDR3 has 14 residues. CDR1 MDHEN and CDR2 SYDVKM come from the germline V gene.

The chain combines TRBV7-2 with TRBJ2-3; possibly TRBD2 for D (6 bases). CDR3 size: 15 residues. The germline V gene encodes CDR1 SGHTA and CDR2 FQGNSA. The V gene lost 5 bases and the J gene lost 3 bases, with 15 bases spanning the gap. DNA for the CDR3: TGTGCCAGCAGCCTGGACTACCTATCAACAGATACGCAGTATTTT. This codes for CASSLDYLSTDTQYF. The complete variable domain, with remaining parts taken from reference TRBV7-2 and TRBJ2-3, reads GAGVSQSPSNKVTEKGKDVELRCDPISGHTALYWYRQSLGQGLEFLIYFQGNSAPDKSGLPSDRFSAERTGGSVSTLTIQRTQQEDSAVYLCASSLDYLSTDTQYFGPGTRLTVL.

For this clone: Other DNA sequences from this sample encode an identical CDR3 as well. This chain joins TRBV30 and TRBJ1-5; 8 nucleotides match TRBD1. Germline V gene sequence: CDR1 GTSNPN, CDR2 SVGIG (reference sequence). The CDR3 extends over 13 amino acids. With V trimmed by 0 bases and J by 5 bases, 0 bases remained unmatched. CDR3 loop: CAWSVQGDQPQHF. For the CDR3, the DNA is TGTGCCTGGAGTGTACAGGGGGATCAGCCCCAGCATTTT.

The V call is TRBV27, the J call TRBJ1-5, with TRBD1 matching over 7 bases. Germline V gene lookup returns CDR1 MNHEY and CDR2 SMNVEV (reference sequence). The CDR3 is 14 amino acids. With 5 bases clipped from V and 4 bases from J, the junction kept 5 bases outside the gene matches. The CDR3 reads CASSTTGRNQPQHF. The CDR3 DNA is TGTGCCAGCAGTACGACAGGGCGTAATCAGCCCCAGCATTTT.

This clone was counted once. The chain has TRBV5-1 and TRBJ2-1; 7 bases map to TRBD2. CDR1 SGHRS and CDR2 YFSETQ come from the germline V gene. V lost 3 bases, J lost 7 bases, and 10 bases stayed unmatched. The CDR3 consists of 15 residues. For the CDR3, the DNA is TGCGCCAGCAGCTCGTGGCGGGAGCTTAGAAATGAGCAGTTCTTC. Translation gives CASSSWRELRNEQFF.

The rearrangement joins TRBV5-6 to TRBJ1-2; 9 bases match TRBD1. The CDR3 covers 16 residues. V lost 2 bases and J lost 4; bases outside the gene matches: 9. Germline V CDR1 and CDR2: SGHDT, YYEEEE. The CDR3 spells CASSLPGQGVSYGYTF. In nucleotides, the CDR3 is TGTGCCAGCAGCTTACCGGGACAGGGTGTGAGCTATGGCTACACCTTC.

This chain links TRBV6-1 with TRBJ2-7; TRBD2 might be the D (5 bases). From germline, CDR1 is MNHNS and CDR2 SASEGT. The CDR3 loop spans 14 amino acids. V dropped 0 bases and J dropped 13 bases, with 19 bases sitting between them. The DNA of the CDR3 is TGTGCCAGCAGTGAAGCTTCTAGCCTAACCTCGCAATACTTC. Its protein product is CASSEASSLTSQYF.

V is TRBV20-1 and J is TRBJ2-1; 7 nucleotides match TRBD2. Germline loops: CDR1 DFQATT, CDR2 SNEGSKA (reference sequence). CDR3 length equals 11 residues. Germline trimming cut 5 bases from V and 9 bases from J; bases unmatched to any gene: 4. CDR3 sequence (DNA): TGCAGTGCTCCTGCGGGGGTTGAGCAGTTCTTC. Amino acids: CSAPAGVEQFF.

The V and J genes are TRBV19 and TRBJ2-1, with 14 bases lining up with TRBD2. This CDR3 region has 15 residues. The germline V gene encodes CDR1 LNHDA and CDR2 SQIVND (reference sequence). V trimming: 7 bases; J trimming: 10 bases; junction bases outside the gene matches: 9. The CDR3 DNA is TGTGCCAGTACCCACCGGACTAGCGGGAGGAGAGAGCAGTTCTTC. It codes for CASTHRTSGRREQFF.

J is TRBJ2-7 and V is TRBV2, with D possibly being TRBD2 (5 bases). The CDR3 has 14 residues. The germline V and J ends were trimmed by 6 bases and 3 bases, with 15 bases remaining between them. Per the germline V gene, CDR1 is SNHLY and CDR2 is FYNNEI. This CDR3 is CASRGTRAGYEQYF. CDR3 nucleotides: TGTGCCAGCAGGGGAACTAGGGCCGGCTACGAGCAGTACTTC.

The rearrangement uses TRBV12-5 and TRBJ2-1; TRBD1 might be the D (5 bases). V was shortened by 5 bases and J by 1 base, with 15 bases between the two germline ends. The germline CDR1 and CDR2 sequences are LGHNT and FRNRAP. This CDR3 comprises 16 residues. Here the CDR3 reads CASGLSRQGSYNEQFF. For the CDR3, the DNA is TGTGCTAGTGGTCTGAGTCGGCAGGGATCCTACAATGAGCAGTTCTTC.

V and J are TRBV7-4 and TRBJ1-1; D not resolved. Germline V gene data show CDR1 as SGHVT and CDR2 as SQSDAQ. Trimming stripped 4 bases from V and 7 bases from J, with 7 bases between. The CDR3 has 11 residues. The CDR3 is CASSSQNEAFF. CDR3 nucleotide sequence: TGTGCCAGCAGCTCCCAGAATGAAGCTTTCTTT.

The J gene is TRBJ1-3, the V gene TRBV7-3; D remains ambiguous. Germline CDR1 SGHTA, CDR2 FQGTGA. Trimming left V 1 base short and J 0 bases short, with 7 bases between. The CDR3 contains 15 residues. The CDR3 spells CASSLNTNSGNTIYF. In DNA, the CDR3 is TGTGCCAGCAGCTTAAACACAAACTCTGGAAACACCATATATTTT.